The entry that follows covers one TCR beta chain sequence. This specimen comes from a study of monozygotic twins with inflammatory bowel disease. The germline gives CDR1 MNHEY, CDR2 SMNVEV (reference sequence). This CDR3 spans 18 amino acids. The quantity of total RNA per TCR library was about 3,700 ng. TCRdb reprocessed the 5' RACE reads; each CDR3 protein has one entry and no DNA is given. Recorded for this sample: fewer than 400,000 distinct CDR3 sequences. The sequence came from a human donor with ulcerative colitis or Crohn's disease, or a healthy co-twin of an affected twin (not recorded which). This sequence joins TRBV27 and TRBJ1-1; without DNA, the TCRdb call of TRBD1 cannot be checked. Sequences were obtained from blood. CDR3 sequence: CASTPGQVTGGKGTEAFF.